This TCR beta chain came from a study of blood T cell repertoires in COVID-19. Study details: Collection of acute and convalescent COVID-19 samples took place in the United States, Italy and Spain. The analysed material was cDNA or gDNA that came from T cells, B-cell-depleted T cells, or PBMCs.

Original handling: From reference gene primer amplification, estimates of nucleated cell counts were derived. Sequencing used immunoSEQ multiplex PCR; TCRdb keeps in-frame clones, though not all of them. V and J calls plus clone size are reproduced from that table; the DNA served to infer D and trimming. This sample carries about 230,000 clones, 85% to 90% of them seen once, and the ten largest clones take roughly 10%. Those enrolled in Seattle joined during active infection and were followed longitudinally afterward. The receptor was isolated from a man aged 50 or older with COVID-19, enrolled during active disease. Sequenced input: peripheral blood.

In DNA, the CDR3 is TGTGCCAGCAGGGGCCAAGCGGGAGACAATCACGAGCAGTACTTC. It encodes CASRGQAGDNHEQYF. V is TRBV11-1 and J is TRBJ2-7, with 8 nucleotides matching TRBD2. Germline V CDR1 and CDR2: SGHAT, FQDESV (reference sequence). V gave up 6 bases and J gave up 5 bases; unmatched junction bases: 12. The CDR3 extends over 15 amino acids.